The rows below give T cell receptor beta chains drawn from one sample of a study of early T cells in non-severe SARS-CoV-2 infection. TCRdb independently ran MiXCR on the 5' RACE reads; one entry per CDR3 protein. The sample lists more than 25,000 distinct CDR3 sequences, about 8.6% occurring once. Sequencing input: whole blood. All receptors come from an adult who was a healthcare worker with PCR-confirmed SARS-CoV-2 infection or an uninfected control (not recorded which). CDR3s include the opening cysteine and the closing phenylalanine or tryptophan. D genes are given only for firm matches. The size field is filled for only some rows; it gives once, few, many or a size class.

cdr3_nt: TGTGCCAGCAGCCCGTCAAATGGACAGGGCCCCGTTAACTATGGCTACACCTTC
cdr3_aa: CASSPSNGQGPVNYGYTF
j_call: TRBJ1-2
v_call: TRBV3-1
d_call: TRBD1
clone_size: many

cdr3_nt: TGTGCCAGCAGTTGGACAGGGGAAAACATTCAGTACTTC
cdr3_aa: CASSWTGENIQYF
j_call: TRBJ2-4
v_call: TRBV27
d_call: TRBD1
clone_size: many

cdr3_nt: TGTGCCAGCAGCCGGGACAGGGGGAATTGGGCAGATACGCAGTATTTT
cdr3_aa: CASSRDRGNWADTQYF
j_call: TRBJ2-3
v_call: TRBV7-2
d_call: TRBD1
clone_size: .

cdr3_nt: TGCGCCAGCCCCCGCTCAGGGAACACTGAAGCTTTCTTT
cdr3_aa: CASPRSGNTEAFF
j_call: TRBJ1-1
v_call: TRBV10-1
d_call: .
clone_size: many

cdr3_nt: TGTGCCAGCAGTTACGGGGACAGCTACAATGAGCAGTTCTTC
cdr3_aa: CASSYGDSYNEQFF
j_call: TRBJ2-1
v_call: TRBV6-2/TRBV6-3
d_call: TRBD1
clone_size: .

cdr3_nt: TGTGCCAGCAGCTTAGGCAGGAATTCACCCCTCCACTTT
cdr3_aa: CASSLGRNSPLHF
j_call: TRBJ1-6
v_call: TRBV7-8
d_call: .
clone_size: few

cdr3_nt: TGTGCCAGCAGTTTAGAGACAGGAGGTACAGATACGCAGTATTTT
cdr3_aa: CASSLETGGTDTQYF
j_call: TRBJ2-3
v_call: TRBV12-3/TRBV12-4
d_call: .
clone_size: many

cdr3_nt: TGTGCCAGCAGTGCCGCGAAAGGAGGCTATGGCTACACCTTC
cdr3_aa: CASSAAKGGYGYTF
j_call: TRBJ1-2
v_call: TRBV6-5
d_call: .
clone_size: many

cdr3_nt: TGTGCCACCAGTGATTTACGGACTAGTACCGATACGCAGTATTTT
cdr3_aa: CATSDLRTSTDTQYF
j_call: TRBJ2-3
v_call: TRBV24-1
d_call: TRBD2
clone_size: many

cdr3_nt: TGTGCCAGTAGTATATCAGCGGGGCCCAACAATGAGCAGTTCTTC
cdr3_aa: CASSISAGPNNEQFF
j_call: TRBJ2-1
v_call: TRBV19
d_call: TRBD2
clone_size: many

cdr3_nt: TGCGCCAGCAGCTTGACCGATAACAATGAGCAGTTCTTC
cdr3_aa: CASSLTDNNEQFF
j_call: TRBJ2-1
v_call: TRBV5-1
d_call: .
clone_size: .